This T cell receptor (beta chain) was found in a study of T cell responses to AZD1222 COVID-19 vaccine. Remarks on this clone: Antigen specificity is unknown.

Measured with immunoSEQ multiplex PCR; TCRdb has only the in-frame clones, and not every one. This sample carries about 73,000 clones, roughly 89% of them seen once, and the ten largest clones take about 9%. The CDR3 has 22 amino acids. V shed 6 bases, J shed 1 base, and the junction held 22 bases outside the gene matches. Per the germline V gene, CDR1 is KGHSH and CDR2 is LQKENI. Study results and caveats: Donor demographics were predominantly white British with a female majority; clonal diversity may be underestimated. Receipt of two AZD1222 doses was followed by a rise in Spike-specific TCR breadth and depth. Epitopes outside B.1.351 and B.1.1.7 mutated regions reportedly drew nearly half of spike TCRs.

This TCR came from an adult who received the AZD1222 COVID-19 vaccine. The chain uses TRBV18 and TRBJ2-1; 12 bases line up with TRBD2. The starting material was peripheral blood, obtained 28 days after the second AZD1222 dose. Here the CDR3 reads CASSPPSRPRTSGIESYNEQFF. Here the CDR3 DNA reads TGTGCCAGCTCGCCTCCATCTAGGCCGCGGACTAGCGGGATTGAATCCTACAATGAGCAGTTCTTC.